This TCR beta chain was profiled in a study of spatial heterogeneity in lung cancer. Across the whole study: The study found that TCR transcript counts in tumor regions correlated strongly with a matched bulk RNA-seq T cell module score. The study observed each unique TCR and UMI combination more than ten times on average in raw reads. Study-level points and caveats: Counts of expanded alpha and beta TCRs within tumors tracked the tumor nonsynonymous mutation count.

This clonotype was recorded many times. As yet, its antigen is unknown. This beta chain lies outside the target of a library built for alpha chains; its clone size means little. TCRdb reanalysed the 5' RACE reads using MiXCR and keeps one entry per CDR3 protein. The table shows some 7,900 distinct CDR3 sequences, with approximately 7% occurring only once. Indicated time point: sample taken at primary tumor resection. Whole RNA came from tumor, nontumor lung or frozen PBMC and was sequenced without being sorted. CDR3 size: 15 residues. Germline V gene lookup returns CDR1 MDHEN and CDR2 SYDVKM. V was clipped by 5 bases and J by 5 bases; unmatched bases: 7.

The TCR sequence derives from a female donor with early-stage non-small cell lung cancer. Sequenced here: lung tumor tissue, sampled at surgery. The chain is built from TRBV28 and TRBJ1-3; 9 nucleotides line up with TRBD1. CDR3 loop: CASSNTGTGRNTIYF. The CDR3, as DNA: TGTGCCAGCAGTAACACCGGGACAGGGAGAAACACCATATATTTT.